The 15 T cell receptor beta chains given below trace back to one sample, sequenced in a study of beta chain features in type 1 diabetes. The whole isolated RNA underwent reverse transcription, so sequencing captured expressed TCRB transcripts. Clones were sequenced by immunoSEQ multiplex PCR, and TCRdb holds only the in-frame ones, with some missing. The repertoire holds tens of thousands of clones, 30% to 35% seen once, with approximately 0.45% in the top ten. Input material: stem cell memory CD4+ T cells from blood. The receptor set was obtained from a woman aged 18-29 years in good health.

The chain employs TRBV7-9 and TRBJ2-1; D is undetermined. This CDR3 has 13 amino acids. Trimming stripped 1 base from V and 7 bases from J, with 8 bases between. Germline CDR1 reads SEHNR; CDR2 reads FQNEAQ (reference sequence). CDR3 sequence: CASSLEQRNEQFF. Here the CDR3 DNA reads TGTGCCAGCAGCTTAGAACAGAGAAATGAGCAGTTCTTC. The whole variable domain, remainder taken from reference TRBV7-9 and TRBJ2-1, is DTGVSQNPRHKITKRGQNVTFRCDPISEHNRLYWYRQTLGQGPEFLTYFQNEAQLEKSRLLSDRFSAERPKGSFSTLEIQRTEQGDSAMYLCASSLEQRNEQFFGPGTRLTVL.

The chain carries TRBV7-8 and TRBJ2-7; tentative D call: TRBD2 (6 bases). The CDR3 has 12 amino acids. The germline CDR1 and CDR2 sequences are SGHVS and FQNEAQ. V lost 3 bases to trimming and J lost 9 bases, with 12 bases between them. The CDR3 sequence is CASSLEGRGQYF. The CDR3 region has the DNA TGTGCCAGCAGCTTGGAGGGTAGGGGGCAGTACTTC.

This clone was observed a handful of times. This sequence joins TRBV11-2 and TRBJ2-3; 13 positions match TRBD2. J gave up 3 bases and V 6 bases, and 9 bases lay outside the gene matches. Germline V gene data show CDR1 as SGHAT and CDR2 as FQNNGV. The CDR3 has 17 amino acids. The CDR3 nucleotides read TGTGCCAGCAGGATACTAGCGGGAGGGCCGATGACAGATACGCAGTATTTT. Its translation: CASRILAGGPMTDTQYF. Filled out from reference TRBV11-2 and TRBJ2-3, the complete variable domain reads EAGVAQSPRYKIIEKRQSVAFWCNPISGHATLYWYQQILGQGPKLLIQFQNNGVVDDSQLPKDRFSAERLKGVDSTLKIQPAKLEDSAVYLCASRILAGGPMTDTQYFGPGTRLTVL.

This sequence joins TRBV18 and TRBJ2-1, with 9 nucleotides matching TRBD1. Per germline, CDR1 KGHSH and CDR2 LQKENI. There are 15 residues in the CDR3. The V gene end was trimmed by 1 base and the J gene end by 7 bases; junction bases not matched to a gene: 5. This chain's CDR3 is CASSPRTGVGNEQFF. CDR3 in DNA: TGTGCCAGCTCACCACGGACAGGGGTCGGGAATGAGCAGTTCTTC.

The chain joins TRBV9 to TRBJ1-2; perhaps TRBD1 as D (5 bases). Trimming stripped 0 bases from V and 2 bases from J, with 5 bases between. The CDR3 is 13 amino acids. Germline CDR1 SGDLS, CDR2 YYNGEE. This chain's CDR3 is CASSVGQNYGYTF. The DNA of the CDR3 is TGTGCCAGCAGCGTAGGACAGAACTATGGCTACACCTTC. The variable domain in full, with the rest retrieved from reference TRBV9 and TRBJ1-2, is DSGVTQTPKHLITATGQRVTLRCSPRSGDLSVYWYQQSLDQGLQFLIQYYNGEERAKGNILERFSAQQFPDLHSELNLSSLELGDSALYFCASSVGQNYGYTFGSGTRLTVV.

The chain carries TRBV19 and TRBJ1-2; D is undetermined. CDR3 length equals 14 residues. Per germline, CDR1 LNHDA and CDR2 SQIVND (reference sequence). V lost 3 bases and J 5 bases, leaving 13 bases between the germline ends. CDR3 nucleotide sequence: TGTGCCAGTAGTATGAGGAGCGTCGGGTATGGCTACACCTTC. Its protein product is CASSMRSVGYGYTF. The variable domain in full, with the rest retrieved from reference TRBV19 and TRBJ1-2, is DGGITQSPKYLFRKEGQNVTLSCEQNLNHDAMYWYRQDPGQGLRLIYYSQIVNDFQKGDIAEGYSVSREKKESFPLTVTSAQKNPTAFYLCASSMRSVGYGYTFGSGTRLTVV.

The gene calls are TRBV5-1 and TRBJ1-1, with 9 bases that match TRBD1. This CDR3 has 16 residues. V gave up 0 bases and J gave up 4 bases; unmatched junction bases: 7. The germline V gene encodes CDR1 SGHRS and CDR2 YFSETQ. CDR3 nucleotides: TGCGCCAGCAGCTTGGCCCCCGGGACAGGGATCACTGAAGCTTTCTTT. This gives the protein CASSLAPGTGITEAFF.

The chain joins TRBV9 to TRBJ2-3, with 12 bases aligning to TRBD1. Germline V gives CDR1 SGDLS, CDR2 YYNGEE. V lost 0 bases, J lost 0 bases, and 5 bases stayed unmatched. The CDR3 has 18 residues. In DNA form, the CDR3 reads TGTGCCAGCAGCGTAGTCGGGACAGGGGGCTCTAGCACAGATACGCAGTATTTT. Translation: CASSVVGTGGSSTDTQYF. Together with reference TRBV9 and TRBJ2-3, the CDR3 gives the full variable domain: DSGVTQTPKHLITATGQRVTLRCSPRSGDLSVYWYQQSLDQGLQFLIQYYNGEERAKGNILERFSAQQFPDLHSELNLSSLELGDSALYFCASSVVGTGGSSTDTQYFGPGTRLTVL.

The chain recombines TRBV30 with TRBJ1-1; 7 nucleotides match TRBD1. J lost 2 bases, V lost 2 bases, and 11 bases had no gene match. The CDR3 totals 16 residues. CDR1 GTSNPN and CDR2 SVGIG come from the germline V gene (reference sequence). The CDR3 coding sequence is TGTGCCTGGAGTTACCCTCGGACAGGCCAAAACACTGAAGCTTTCTTT. As protein: CAWSYPRTGQNTEAFF.

The rearrangement links TRBV7-9 to TRBJ2-5, with 7 bases identical to TRBD2. The closer fit of TRBJ2-7 to the DNA end suggests the J call may be wrong. Germline V gives CDR1 SEHNR, CDR2 FQNEAQ (reference sequence). CDR3 size: 14 residues. The CDR3 is CASSLSGASYEQYF. The CDR3 DNA is TGTGCCAGCAGCTTAAGCGGGGCCTCCTACGAGCAGTACTTC.

The rearrangement links TRBV9 to TRBJ1-2; weak D call: TRBD1 (5 bases). The V gene's germline CDR1 is SGDLS and CDR2 YYNGEE. The CDR3 contains 15 residues. The ends were cut back, 0 bases at V and 4 bases at J, with 13 bases in the middle. DNA of the CDR3: TGTGCCAGCAGCGTAGATTCCAGACAGAGCTATGGCTACACCTTC. Translating gives CASSVDSRQSYGYTF.

This clone was detected only a few times. The chain is built from TRBV1 and TRBJ2-7; the tabulated D call, TRBD2, remains unverified against the DNA. TRBV1 is noted as a pseudogene. There are 14 residues in the CDR3. The CDR3 here is CTSSLIRKPLEQYF. The CDR3 DNA reads TGCACCAGCAGTTTAATAAGAAAGCCCCTCGAGCAGTACTTC.

This clone turned up a few times. The V gene is TRBV30, the J gene TRBJ1-1, with 8 bases identical to TRBD1. Germline-derived CDR1 and CDR2 are GTSNPN and SVGIG (reference sequence). CDR3 length: 13 amino acids. V shed 5 bases and J 5 bases; nucleotides not matched to a gene: 7. The CDR3 DNA sequence: TGTGCCTGGCAGGACAGGGATTGGACTGAAGCTTTCTTT. Encoded protein: CAWQDRDWTEAFF.

This sequence joins TRBV18 and TRBJ1-5, with D hard to call. V dropped 3 bases and J dropped 5 bases, with 8 bases sitting between them. Looked up from germline, CDR1 is KGHSH and CDR2 is LQKENI. The CDR3 covers 13 residues. The CDR3 protein is CASSPRYDQPQHF. In nucleotides, the CDR3 is TGTGCCAGCTCACCCCGGTACGATCAGCCCCAGCATTTT.

This clone was detected only a few times. V usage is TRBV18 and J usage is TRBJ1-2; no clear D gene. V was trimmed by 0 bases and J by 5 bases, leaving 13 bases between them. Germline V gene lookup returns CDR1 KGHSH and CDR2 LQKENI. The CDR3 is made up of 15 amino acids. The CDR3 spells CASSPPDPRGYGYTF. The CDR3 nucleotides read TGTGCCAGCTCACCACCCGATCCCCGGGGTTATGGCTACACCTTC.